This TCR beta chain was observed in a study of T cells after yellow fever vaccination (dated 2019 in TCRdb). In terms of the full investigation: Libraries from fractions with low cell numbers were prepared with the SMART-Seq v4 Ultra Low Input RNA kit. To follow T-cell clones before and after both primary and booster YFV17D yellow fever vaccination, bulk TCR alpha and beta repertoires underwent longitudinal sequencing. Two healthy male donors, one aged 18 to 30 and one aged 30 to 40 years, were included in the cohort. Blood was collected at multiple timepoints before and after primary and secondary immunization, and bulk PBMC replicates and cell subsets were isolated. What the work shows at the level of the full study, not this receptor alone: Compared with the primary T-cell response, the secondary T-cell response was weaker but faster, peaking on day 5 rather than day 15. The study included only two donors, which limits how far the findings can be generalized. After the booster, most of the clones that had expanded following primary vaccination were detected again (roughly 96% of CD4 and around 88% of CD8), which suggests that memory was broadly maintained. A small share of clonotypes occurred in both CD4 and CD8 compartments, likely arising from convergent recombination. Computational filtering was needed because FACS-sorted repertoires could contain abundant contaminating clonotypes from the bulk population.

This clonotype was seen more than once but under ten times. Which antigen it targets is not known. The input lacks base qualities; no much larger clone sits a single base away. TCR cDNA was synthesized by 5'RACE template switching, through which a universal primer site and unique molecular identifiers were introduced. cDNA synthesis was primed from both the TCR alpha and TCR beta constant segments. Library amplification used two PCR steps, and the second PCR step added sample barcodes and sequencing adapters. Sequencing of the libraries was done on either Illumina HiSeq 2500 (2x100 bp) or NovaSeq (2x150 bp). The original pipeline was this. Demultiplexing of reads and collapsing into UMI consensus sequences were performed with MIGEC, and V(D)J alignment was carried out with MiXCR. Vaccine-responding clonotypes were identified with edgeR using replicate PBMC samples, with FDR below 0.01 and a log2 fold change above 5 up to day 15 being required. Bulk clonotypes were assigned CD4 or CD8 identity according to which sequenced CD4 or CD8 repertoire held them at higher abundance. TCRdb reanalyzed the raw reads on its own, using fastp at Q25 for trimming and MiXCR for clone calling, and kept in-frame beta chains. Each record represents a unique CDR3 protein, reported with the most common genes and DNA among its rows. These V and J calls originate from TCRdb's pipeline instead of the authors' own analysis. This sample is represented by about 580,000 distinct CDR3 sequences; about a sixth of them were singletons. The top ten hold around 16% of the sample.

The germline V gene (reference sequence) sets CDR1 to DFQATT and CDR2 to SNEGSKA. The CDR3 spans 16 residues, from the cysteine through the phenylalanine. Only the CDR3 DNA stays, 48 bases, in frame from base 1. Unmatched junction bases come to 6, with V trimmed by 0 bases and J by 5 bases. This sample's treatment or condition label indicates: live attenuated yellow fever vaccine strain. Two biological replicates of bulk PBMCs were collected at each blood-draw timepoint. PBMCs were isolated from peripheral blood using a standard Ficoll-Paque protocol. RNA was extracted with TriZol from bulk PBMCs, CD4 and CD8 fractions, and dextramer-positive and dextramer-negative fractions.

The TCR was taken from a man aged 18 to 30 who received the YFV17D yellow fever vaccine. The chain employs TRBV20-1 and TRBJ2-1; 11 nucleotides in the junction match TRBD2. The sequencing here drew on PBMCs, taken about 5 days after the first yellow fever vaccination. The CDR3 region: CSARDPLAGGNNEQFF. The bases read TGCAGTGCTAGAGATCCCCTAGCGGGGGGCAACAATGAGCAGTTCTTC.